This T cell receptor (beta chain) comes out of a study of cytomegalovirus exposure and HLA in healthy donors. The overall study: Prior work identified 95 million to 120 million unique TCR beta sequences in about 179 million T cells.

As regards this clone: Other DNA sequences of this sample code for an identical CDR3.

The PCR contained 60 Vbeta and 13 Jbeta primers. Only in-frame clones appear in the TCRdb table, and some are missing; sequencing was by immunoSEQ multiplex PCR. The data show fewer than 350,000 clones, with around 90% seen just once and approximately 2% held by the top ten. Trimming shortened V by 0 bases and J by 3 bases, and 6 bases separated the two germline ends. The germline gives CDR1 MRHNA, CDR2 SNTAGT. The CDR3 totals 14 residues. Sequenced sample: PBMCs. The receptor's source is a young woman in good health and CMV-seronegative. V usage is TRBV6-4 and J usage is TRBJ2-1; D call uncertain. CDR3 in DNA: TGTGCCAGCAGTGACTCCGAGGACTACAATGAGCAGTTCTTC. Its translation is CASSDSEDYNEQFF.